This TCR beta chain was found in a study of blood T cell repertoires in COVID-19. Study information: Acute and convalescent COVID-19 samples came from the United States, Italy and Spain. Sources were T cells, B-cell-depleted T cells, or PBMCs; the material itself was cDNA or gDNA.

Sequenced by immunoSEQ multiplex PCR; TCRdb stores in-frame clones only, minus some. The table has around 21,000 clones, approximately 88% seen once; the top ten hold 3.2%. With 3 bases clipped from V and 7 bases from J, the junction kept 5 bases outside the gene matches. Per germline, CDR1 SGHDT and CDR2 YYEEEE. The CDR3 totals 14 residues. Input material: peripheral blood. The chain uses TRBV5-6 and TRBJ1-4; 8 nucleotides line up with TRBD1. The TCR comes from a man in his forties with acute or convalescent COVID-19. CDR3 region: CASSSDRGGEKLFF. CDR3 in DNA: TGTGCCAGCAGCTCCGACAGGGGCGGTGAAAAACTGTTTTTT.